These 6 T cell receptor beta chains came from one sample sequenced in a study of Graves' ophthalmopathy and Graves' hyperthyroidism. The sequenced template was RNA, covering the TCR beta CDR3 region. The workflow started with a first-round RT-PCR run with HTBI primers and then moved on to a second-round multiplex PCR. Each CDR3 protein gets one entry after TCRdb re-called the multiplex PCR reads with MiXCR. The sample records 300,000 to 400,000 distinct CDR3 sequences, 15% to 20% being singletons. The specimen sequenced was peripheral blood. Receptors were obtained from an adult man with Graves' ophthalmopathy.

In its sample, this clonotype was seen many times. V is TRBV7-8 and J is TRBJ1-1, with TRBD1 matching 8 bases. This CDR3 is 15 amino acids long. V lost 5 bases to trimming and J lost 4 bases; unmatched junction nucleotides: 9. In germline, CDR1 is SGHVS, CDR2 FQNEAQ. This chain's CDR3 is CASSLGQGLGTEAFF. The CDR3 coding sequence is TGTGCCAGCAGCCTAGGACAGGGACTGGGCACTGAAGCTTTCTTT. The whole variable domain, remainder taken from reference TRBV7-8 and TRBJ1-1, is GAGVSQSPRYKVAKRGQDVALRCDPISGHVSLFWYQQALGQGPEFLTYFQNEAQLDKSGLPSDRFFAERPEGSVSTLKIQRTQQEDSAVYLCASSLGQGLGTEAFFGQGTRLTVV.

The chain has TRBV6-2 or TRBV6-3 and TRBJ1-2; D is ambiguous. This CDR3 has 14 amino acids. Germline CDR1 is MNHEY and CDR2 is SVGEGT. The V end lost 8 bases, the J end lost 6 bases, and 19 bases lay between the germline ends. The CDR3 DNA reads TGTGCCAGCCGCCAACCCATGTTCTGGGATGGCTACACCTTC. Protein product: CASRQPMFWDGYTF.

This clonotype appeared many times. The chain uses TRBV19 and TRBJ2-7; 8 bases are shared with TRBD1. The CDR3 has 15 amino acids. Germline trimming cut 3 bases from V and 1 base from J; bases unmatched to any gene: 5. CDR1 is LNHDA, CDR2 SQIVND, per germline (reference sequence). CDR3 sequence (DNA): TGTGCCAGTAGTATTTGGCGGACAGGGTCCTACGAGCAGTACTTC. This encodes CASSIWRTGSYEQYF.

This clonotype was counted at least ten times. The chain employs TRBV11-2 and TRBJ1-1; TRBD1 is a possible D gene (6 bases). The germline V gene encodes CDR1 SGHAT and CDR2 FQNNGV. This CDR3 contains 17 residues. Deletions cut 1 base from V and 7 bases from J, with 22 bases between. CDR3 nucleotides: TGTGCCAGCAGCTTAGGGGGGACAATAGCCCGGGGGAGTGAAGCTTTCTTT. This gives the protein CASSLGGTIARGSEAFF.

This clonotype was recorded at least ten times. The chain combines TRBV29-1 with TRBJ2-7; D is perhaps TRBD1 (6 bases). The CDR3 consists of 12 residues. V was cut by 3 bases and J by 4 bases, with 10 bases left in between. The germline CDR1 and CDR2 sequences are SQVTM and ANQGSEA. CDR3 DNA sequence: TGCAGCGTTGATAGAGGGGGTTACGAGCAGTACTTC. Translating gives CSVDRGGYEQYF.

This clonotype was detected many times. V usage is TRBV28 and J usage is TRBJ2-5; D might be TRBD2 (5 bases). CDR1 and CDR2 (germline): MDHEN, SYDVKM. Trimming stripped 3 bases from V and 1 base from J, with 30 bases between. This CDR3 spans 21 amino acids. Written as DNA, the CDR3 is TGTGCCAGCAGTTTTCGGCCCGGCCCATCGAAGGGCGGGCACCTCCAAGAGACCCAGTACTTC. This codes for CASSFRPGPSKGGHLQETQYF.